A single TCR beta chain is shown here with its context. The sample comes from a study of blood T cell repertoires in COVID-19. Study at large: From the United States, Italy and Spain came samples of acute and convalescent COVID-19. PBMCs, B-cell-depleted T cells, or T cells provided the cDNA or gDNA that made up the material.

The authors' processing: Reference gene primer amplification yielded estimated nucleated cell counts. Using immunoSEQ multiplex PCR, the repertoire was profiled, and TCRdb retains in-frame clones only, with some absent. The V and J calls and clone size are taken from that table; D and trimming were inferred from the DNA. The sample consists of approximately 90,000 clones, 70% to 90% of them appearing once. The sequencing input was peripheral blood. The origin of this receptor is a human donor in a cohort sampled during active COVID-19.

The CDR3 nucleotides read TGTGCCAGCAGTTTTACAGGGAACAATTCACCCCTCCACTTT. Protein: CASSFTGNNSPLHF. The chain combines TRBV27 with TRBJ1-6; the D gene is possibly TRBD1 (6 bases). The germline V and J ends were trimmed by 3 bases and 7 bases, with 10 bases remaining between them. The CDR3 sequence is 14 residues long. Germline V gene sequence: CDR1 MNHEY, CDR2 SMNVEV (reference sequence).